Shown below are 13 T cell receptor beta chains from a single sample sequenced in a study of cytomegalovirus exposure and HLA in healthy donors. With 60 Vbeta and 13 Jbeta primers, the PCR was carried out. Produced via immunoSEQ multiplex PCR; TCRdb's table is partial and in-frame only. The table has about 170,000 clones, roughly 84% seen once. The sequenced material came from PBMCs. Every receptor here comes from a man aged 25 to 45 in good health and CMV-seropositive.

The chain recombines TRBV5-4 with TRBJ2-5; weak D call: TRBD2 (5 bases). The CDR3 has 13 residues. The germline V gene encodes CDR1 SGHNT and CDR2 YYREEE (reference sequence). V was clipped by 2 bases and J by 4 bases, with 9 bases between them. CDR3: CASSFARGETQYF. Written as DNA, the CDR3 is TGTGCCAGCAGCTTTGCCCGGGGAGAGACCCAGTACTTC.

The chain carries TRBV7-6 and TRBJ2-7, with D unclear. Per germline, CDR1 SGHVS and CDR2 FNYEAQ. The CDR3 consists of 13 residues. Trimming removed 2 bases at V and 3 bases at J, with 8 bases between. The CDR3 DNA sequence: TGTGCCAGCAGCTTAAATTCTCTCTACGAGCAGTACTTC. Its translation: CASSLNSLYEQYF.

This chain joins TRBV6-6 and TRBJ1-2; 9 nucleotides agree with TRBD1. CDR3 length: 14 residues. The V gene end was trimmed by 0 bases and the J gene end by 6 bases; junction bases not matched to a gene: 2. CDR1 and CDR2 from the germline V gene are MNHNY and SVGAGI (reference sequence). CDR3: CASSYSQGADGYTF. Here the CDR3 DNA reads TGTGCCAGCAGTTACTCACAGGGGGCGGATGGCTACACCTTC.

The chain uses TRBV7-3 and TRBJ2-5; 7 nucleotides align to TRBD1. The last part of the DNA fits TRBJ2-7 better; the J call may be wrong. Germline V lookup: CDR1 SGHTA, CDR2 FQGTGA. The CDR3 sequence is 14 residues long. CDR3 residues: CASSFGTQGVEQYF. CDR3 sequence (DNA): TGTGCCAGCAGCTTTGGGACCCAGGGGGTCGAGCAGTACTTC.

This chain joins TRBV11-3 and TRBJ2-5; 9 positions match TRBD1. After removal of 5 bases from V and 3 bases from J, the junction contained 10 bases not matched to a gene. The germline CDR1 and CDR2 sequences are SGHNT and YENEEA. The CDR3 is made up of 16 amino acids. CDR3 loop: CASSMGQGEFEETQYF. CDR3 sequence (DNA): TGTGCCAGCAGCATGGGACAGGGCGAGTTCGAAGAGACCCAGTACTTC.

The chain is built from TRBV9 and TRBJ2-1; D call uncertain. This CDR3 has 17 residues. Trimming shortened V by 0 bases and J by 0 bases, and 13 bases separated the two germline ends. The germline V gene has CDR1 SGDLS and CDR2 YYNGEE. The CDR3 bases are TGTGCCAGCAGCGTAGAATCCCTAGTGAGCTCCTACAATGAGCAGTTCTTC. It codes for CASSVESLVSSYNEQFF.

The chain employs TRBV6-4 and TRBJ2-3; D may be TRBD1 (5 bases). This CDR3 comprises 13 residues. CDR1 and CDR2 from the germline V gene are MRHNA and SNTAGT. Trimming took off 3 bases at V and 4 bases at J, with 8 bases between the two ends. CDR3 protein: CASSEQGADTQYF. DNA of the CDR3: TGTGCCAGCAGTGAGCAGGGCGCAGATACGCAGTATTTT.

This clone was counted a few times. This chain joins TRBV7-2 and TRBJ2-1; TRBD2 matches at 9 bases. The CDR3 runs 16 residues. Losses at the gene ends were 5 bases for V and 2 bases for J; bases not matched to a gene: 7. CDR1 and CDR2 (germline): SGHTA, FQGNSA. CDR3 in DNA: TGTGCCAGCAGCCCGAGCGGGAGGAGGGCCTACAATGAGCAGTTCTTC. As protein: CASSPSGRRAYNEQFF.

The chain employs TRBV2 and TRBJ1-4; 7 bases agree with TRBD1. CDR1 and CDR2 from the germline V gene are SNHLY and FYNNEI. The CDR3 consists of 19 residues. With 4 bases clipped from V and 0 bases from J, the junction kept 14 bases outside the gene matches. The CDR3 DNA follows: TGTGCCAGCAGTGGATCAAGAATGGGGACAGTTGCAACTAATGAAAAACTGTTTTTT. Its protein is CASSGSRMGTVATNEKLFF. Full variable domain (remainder filled in from reference TRBV2 and TRBJ1-4): EPEVTQTPSHQVTQMGQEVILRCVPISNHLYFYWYRQILGQKVEFLVSFYNNEISEKSEIFDDQFSVERPDGSNFTLKIRSTKLEDSAMYFCASSGSRMGTVATNEKLFFGSGTQLSVL.

The V and J genes are TRBV15 and TRBJ1-5; maybe TRBD1 (5 bases). Trimming shortened V by 1 base and J by 7 bases, and 11 bases separated the two germline ends. CDR1 is LNHNV, CDR2 YYDKDF, per germline (reference sequence). The length of the CDR3 is 14 residues. CDR3 DNA sequence: TGTGCCACCAGCAGAGCCAGGGCCGACCAGCCCCAGCATTTT. Its protein product is CATSRARADQPQHF.

In its sample, this clone was seen a few times. This rearrangement joins TRBV5-6 to TRBJ2-7; TRBD2 matches at 7 bases. J was trimmed by 3 bases and V by 4 bases; bases with no gene match: 7. Germline V gene lookup returns CDR1 SGHDT and CDR2 YYEEEE. CDR3 length equals 14 residues. CDR3: CASSAGLDYYEQYF. For the CDR3, the DNA is TGTGCCAGCAGCGCCGGACTAGATTACTACGAGCAGTACTTC.

This sequence joins TRBV15 and TRBJ2-1, with D possibly TRBD2 on 6 matching bases. The CDR3 has 18 residues. V shed 4 bases and J shed 0 bases, with 19 bases lying between them. Germline CDR1 LNHNV, CDR2 YYDKDF (reference sequence). CDR3: CATSTRGASPPSYNEQFF. CDR3 nucleotide sequence: TGTGCCACCAGCACACGCGGGGCGAGCCCACCCTCCTACAATGAGCAGTTCTTC.

The chain combines TRBV28 with TRBJ1-2; the D gene is possibly TRBD1 (6 bases). CDR1 MDHEN and CDR2 SYDVKM come from the germline V gene. V was trimmed by 2 bases and J by 6 bases, leaving 7 bases between them. The CDR3 length is 12 residues. CDR3 in DNA: TGTGCCAGCAGTTTAAGGACAGATGGCTACACCTTC. It codes for CASSLRTDGYTF.